The sequence of this TCR beta chain was determined in a study of response to subunit inactivated influenza vaccine. TCRdb independently ran MiXCR on the RT-PCR reads; one entry per CDR3 protein. The repertoire holds 550,000 to 650,000 distinct CDR3 sequences, with about 12% as singletons. This clonotype was counted at least ten times. Antigen specificity is unknown. Trimming at V came to 1 base and at J to 6 bases, leaving 12 bases not matched to a gene. Germline V gene data show CDR1 as SEHNR and CDR2 as FQNEAQ (reference sequence). This CDR3 has 17 residues. Findings of the study overall: New T cells are recruited in small numbers by each seasonal influenza vaccination, according to the authors' suggestion.

This receptor was identified in a man over 45 who received an inactivated influenza vaccine. The rearrangement uses TRBV7-9 and TRBJ2-7, with TRBD1 identical over 10 bases. This specimen consisted of PBMCs from blood, obtained on the day of vaccination. The CDR3 region is CASSLGDHWGTGAEQYF. For the CDR3, the DNA is TGTGCCAGCAGCTTAGGAGATCACTGGGGGACAGGGGCCGAGCAGTACTTC.